This passage covers 19 T cell receptor beta chains from one sample sequenced in a study of blood T cell repertoires in COVID-19. Using immunoSEQ multiplex PCR, the repertoire was profiled, and TCRdb retains in-frame clones only, with some absent. The sample includes more than 200,000 clones, 80% to 90% of them seen just once. The sequenced sample consisted of PBMCs or T cells enriched from blood (not recorded which). These receptors all come from a woman aged 25 to 39 who had recovered from COVID-19.

This clone was observed a handful of times. This chain joins TRBV28 and TRBJ1-2, with D hard to call. The CDR3 extends over 14 amino acids. Germline V CDR1 and CDR2: MDHEN, SYDVKM. V shed 6 bases and J shed 6 bases, with 17 bases lying between them. The CDR3 sequence is CASRGGQFVDGYTF. The CDR3 nucleotides are TGTGCCAGCAGGGGTGGGCAGTTCGTGGATGGCTACACCTTC.

V gene TRBV11-3 combines with J gene TRBJ2-1; TRBD2 matches at 7 bases. V lost 4 bases to trimming and J lost 7 bases; unmatched junction nucleotides: 10. This CDR3 has 15 residues. Germline V gene lookup returns CDR1 SGHNT and CDR2 YENEEA. The CDR3 DNA is TGTGCCAGCAGCTCGTGGGCGGGAGTAAGAAATGAGCAGTTCTTC. It specifies CASSSWAGVRNEQFF.

CDR3 DNA sequence: TGTGCCAGCAGCGCCGGGACAGGGTATGGCTACACCTTC. Its protein product is CASSAGTGYGYTF. V gene TRBV27 combines with J gene TRBJ1-2; 9 bases map to TRBD1. This CDR3 spans 13 amino acids. Trimming took 6 bases from V and 5 from J; bases not matched to a gene: 4. Germline CDR1 is MNHEY and CDR2 is SMNVEV (reference sequence).

This clone came up a few times. V is TRBV7-2 and J is TRBJ2-3; 15 bases match TRBD2. Trimming at V came to 5 bases and at J to 2 bases, leaving 8 bases not matched to a gene. Germline V lookup: CDR1 SGHTA, CDR2 FQGNSA. The CDR3 contains 18 residues. The DNA of the CDR3 is TGTGCCAGCAGCCGTGGACTAGCGGGAGGGCCTGCCACAGATACGCAGTATTTT. Residues: CASSRGLAGGPATDTQYF. Full variable domain (rest looked up from reference TRBV7-2 and TRBJ2-3): GAGVSQSPSNKVTEKGKDVELRCDPISGHTALYWYRQSLGQGLEFLIYFQGNSAPDKSGLPSDRFSAERTGGSVSTLTIQRTQQEDSAVYLCASSRGLAGGPATDTQYFGPGTRLTVL.

V and J are TRBV10-3 and TRBJ1-2; no definite D call. Trimming removed 0 bases from V and 6 bases from J, with 14 bases in between. CDR3 size: 15 residues. Germline V gene data show CDR1 as ENHRY and CDR2 as SYGVKD. CDR3 sequence reads: CAISESSSSGNGYTF. The CDR3 DNA sequence: TGTGCCATCAGTGAGTCGAGTTCTTCCGGGAATGGCTACACCTTC.

In its sample, this clone was seen once. The chain uses TRBV7-6 and TRBJ2-7, with 7 bases matching TRBD1. The V gene end was trimmed by 1 base and the J gene end by 6 bases; junction bases not matched to a gene: 6. This CDR3 is built from 14 residues. CDR1 and CDR2 from the germline V gene are SGHVS and FNYEAQ. The CDR3 nucleotides are TGTGCCAGCAGCTTAGGTCGACAGGGCGGCGAGCAGTACTTC. Translating it yields CASSLGRQGGEQYF.

V and J are TRBV28 and TRBJ2-3; 9 positions match TRBD1. In germline, CDR1 is MDHEN, CDR2 SYDVKM. Trimming removed 6 bases from V and 3 bases from J; junction bases left unmatched: 10. The CDR3 runs 16 residues. CDR3 sequence reads: CASRSRTGGGTDTQYF. The CDR3 DNA reads as TGTGCCAGCAGATCTCGCACAGGGGGCGGAACAGATACGCAGTATTTT.

The rearrangement uses TRBV5-1 and TRBJ2-7, with TRBD1 identical over 7 bases. J lost 2 bases, V lost 2 bases, and 4 bases had no gene match. The CDR3 has 14 amino acids. Germline-derived CDR1 and CDR2 are SGHRS and YFSETQ. The CDR3 nucleotides read TGCGCCAGCAGCTTCACAGGGGCCACCTACGAGCAGTACTTC. This translates into CASSFTGATYEQYF.

The V and J genes are TRBV29-1 and TRBJ2-2, with a weak D call TRBD1 (6 bases). Germline V CDR1 and CDR2: SQVTM, ANQGSEA. Between the trimmed V and J ends, which lost 3 bases and 4 bases, there was a span of 12 bases. This CDR3 has 14 amino acids. CDR3 residues: CSVDPGQSTGELFF. The DNA of the CDR3 is TGCAGCGTTGATCCCGGACAGAGCACCGGGGAGCTGTTTTTT.

The CDR3 region has the DNA TGTGCCAGCAGTCTGACAGGGGCTATCGGCTACACCTTC. This gives the protein CASSLTGAIGYTF. The chain combines TRBV28 with TRBJ1-2, with TRBD1 matching 8 bases. This CDR3 contains 13 residues. J lost 8 bases, V lost 5 bases, and 7 bases had no gene match. Per germline, CDR1 MDHEN and CDR2 SYDVKM.

CDR3 in DNA: TGCGCCAGCAGCCGAGGCGGAGCGGGAACCTACGAGCAGTACTTC. It translates to CASSRGGAGTYEQYF. The chain recombines TRBV4-1 with TRBJ2-7; the match to TRBD2 covers 7 bases. The CDR3 is 15 amino acids. The germline V gene encodes CDR1 MGHRA and CDR2 YSYEKL. J was trimmed by 2 bases and V by 4 bases; bases with no gene match: 8.

This clone was counted only a few times. The chain employs TRBV18 and TRBJ2-2, with D possibly matching TRBD2 (5 bases). The CDR3 is made up of 14 amino acids. V lost 2 bases, J lost 6 bases, and 10 bases lay in between. The germline V gene has CDR1 KGHSH and CDR2 LQKENI. The CDR3 nucleotides read TGTGCCAGCTCACCAGAGAGGGTGTCCGGGGAGCTGTTTTTT. Translation: CASSPERVSGELFF.

The CDR3 coding sequence is TGTGCCAGCAGTTATCAACCCGGGACAGGGCTGTTGAACACTGAAGCTTTCTTT. Protein sequence: CASSYQPGTGLLNTEAFF. This sequence joins TRBV6-2 or TRBV6-3 and TRBJ1-1, with 9 bases matching TRBD1. CDR3 length: 18 residues. The V segment lost 3 bases and the J segment 0 bases; nucleotides outside the gene matches: 11. CDR1 and CDR2 (germline): MNHEY, SVGEGT.

CDR3 bases: TGTGCCAGCAGTTTGGCTAATCAGCCCCAGCATTTT. Translated: CASSLANQPQHF. The rearrangement links TRBV28 to TRBJ1-5; D is uncertain. The CDR3 is 12 residues long. Germline V gene data show CDR1 as MDHEN and CDR2 as SYDVKM. V lost 3 bases, J lost 4 bases, and 4 bases lay in between.

In this sample, this clone turned up a few times. The gene calls are TRBV28 and TRBJ2-7; the match to TRBD2 covers 8 bases. The CDR3 is 16 residues long. Germline trimming cut 5 bases from V and 0 bases from J; bases unmatched to any gene: 9. Germline V gene lookup returns CDR1 MDHEN and CDR2 SYDVKM. DNA for the CDR3: TGTGCCAGCAGTGTGATGAGCGGGACTAGCTCCTACGAGCAGTACTTC. Its translation: CASSVMSGTSSYEQYF.

The chain recombines TRBV28 with TRBJ1-1, with D maybe TRBD1 (5 bases). Trimming left V 9 bases short and J 6 bases short, with 11 bases between. Germline CDR1 reads MDHEN; CDR2 reads SYDVKM. The CDR3 extends over 11 amino acids. CDR3 residues: CASRWGAEAFF. CDR3 DNA sequence: TGTGCCAGTAGGTGGGGGGCTGAAGCTTTCTTT.

The V gene is TRBV18, the J gene TRBJ2-5; D not resolved. The CDR3 spans 13 residues. CDR1 is KGHSH and CDR2 is LQKENI in the germline V gene. Trimming pared 4 bases from V and 2 bases from J, leaving 8 bases between. DNA of the CDR3: TGTGCCAGCTCACGAACGAGTCAAGAGACCCAGTACTTC. This codes for CASSRTSQETQYF.

The CDR3 nucleotides are TGTGCCAGCAGTTTACAGGAGATCTACAATGAGCAGTTCTTC. It is translated as CASSLQEIYNEQFF. This rearrangement joins TRBV2 to TRBJ2-1; D possibly corresponds to TRBD1 (5 bases). V gave up 5 bases and J gave up 3 bases, with 11 bases separating them. The CDR3 totals 14 residues. CDR1 SNHLY and CDR2 FYNNEI come from the germline V gene.

The chain recombines TRBV3-1 (or the pseudogene TRBV3-2) with TRBJ2-5; no reliable D call. The CDR3 loop spans 14 amino acids. Germline V gene lookup returns CDR1 LGHDT and CDR2 YNNKEL (reference sequence). V was clipped by 0 bases and J by 4 bases, with 9 bases between them. Here the CDR3 DNA reads TGTGCCAGCAGCCAAGATTCCGTGTCAGAGACCCAGTACTTC. It codes for CASSQDSVSETQYF.